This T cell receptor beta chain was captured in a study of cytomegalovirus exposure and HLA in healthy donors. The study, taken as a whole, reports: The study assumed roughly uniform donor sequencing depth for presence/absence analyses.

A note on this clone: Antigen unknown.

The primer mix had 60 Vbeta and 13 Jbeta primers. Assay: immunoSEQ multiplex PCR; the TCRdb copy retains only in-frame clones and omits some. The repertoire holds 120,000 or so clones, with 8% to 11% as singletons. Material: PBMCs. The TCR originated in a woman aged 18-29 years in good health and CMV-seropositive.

For the CDR3, the DNA is TGTGCCAGCAGCCACAACGAGCGGGGGGATGAGCAGTTCTTC. It specifies CASSHNERGDEQFF. The chain is built from TRBV7-9 and TRBJ2-1, with 9 bases matching TRBD2. Germline CDR1 and CDR2: SEHNR and FQNEAQ (reference sequence). The CDR3 loop spans 14 amino acids. The V and J ends lost 5 bases and 8 bases, in that order; junction bases with no gene match: 7.